This record concerns one T cell receptor beta chain sequence. TCRdb reanalysed the reads using MiXCR and keeps one entry per CDR3 protein. The sample lists 560,000 or so distinct CDR3 sequences, 16% occurring once. The source of the sample is a study of T cell repertoires in cytomegalovirus infection. Trimming pared 4 bases from V and 5 bases from J, leaving 22 bases between. CDR1 is SGHDT and CDR2 is YYEEEE in the germline V gene. The CDR3 loop spans 18 amino acids. The chain combines TRBV5-6 with TRBJ1-6; D not resolved. Sequences were obtained from CD8+ T cells from PBMCs. This receptor was identified in a human donor in good health (CMV status not recorded). Some clones in this sample may be carry-over from other donors' samples. Here the CDR3 reads CASSPTRAVVFDNSPLHF. CDR3 bases: TGTGCCAGCAGCCCCACACGGGCCGTGGTGTTTGATAATTCACCCCTCCACTTT.